The clone carrying this T cell receptor (beta chain) occurred a few times. Its antigen is unidentified. This entry comes from a study of cytomegalovirus exposure and HLA in healthy donors. This CDR3 spans 15 amino acids. The germline V gene encodes CDR1 LGHNA and CDR2 YNFKEQ. The primer mix had 60 Vbeta and 13 Jbeta primers. TCRdb's table, derived via immunoSEQ multiplex PCR, lists solely in-frame clones and lacks some. Of around 100,000 clones listed, around 65% were seen once; the top ten hold less than 3.5%. Study conclusions and caveats: Accurate prediction of HLA-A and HLA-B alleles (for most subjects) was reportedly achieved from TCR beta sequences. For cytomegalovirus status, the classifier reportedly gave diagnoses with high specificity and sensitivity.

V usage is TRBV4-2 and J usage is TRBJ2-5; 7 bases are shared with TRBD1. With the DNA end fitting TRBJ2-7 better, the J assignment may be wrong. This TCR came from a woman aged 50 to 60 in good health and CMV-seronegative. The sequencing sample was made of PBMCs. CDR3 DNA sequence: TGTGCCAGCAGCCAAGATTTCCAGGGGGTGAACGAGCAGTACTTC. Translating it yields CASSQDFQGVNEQYF.